Listed here are 23 T cell receptor beta chains from one sample, sequenced in a study of tumor-infiltrating lymphocytes in primary liver carcinoma. RNA isolated from unsorted whole blood supplied the blood RNA, with germline DNA also extracted. TCR beta cDNA was prepared out of roughly 520 ng total RNA by means of a constant-region primer. Three nested multiplex PCR rounds, a slightly modified ARM-PCR method, built the TCR beta libraries. For around 9 cycles apiece, the opening two PCR rounds ran with TRBV1-TRBV30 forward primers and a C-beta reverse primer. Each CDR3 protein gets one entry after TCRdb re-called the multiplex PCR reads with MiXCR. The sample shows fewer than 350,000 distinct CDR3 sequences, 60% to 80% of them seen only once. Input material: peripheral blood. The source of these receptors is a man between 35 and 55 years old with primary liver carcinoma and hepatitis B virus infection.

This clonotype was seen once. It may be a read error: a sequence one base away is much more abundant. The chain combines TRBV6-6 with TRBJ1-4; no reliable D call. There are 14 residues in the CDR3. Germline V CDR1 and CDR2: MNHNY, SVGAGI (reference sequence). With 4 bases removed from V and 0 bases from J, the gap between germline ends came to 6 bases. The CDR3 spells CASSSSSTNEKLFF. The CDR3 bases are TGTGCCAGCAGTTCCTCGTCAACTAATGAAAAACTGTTTTTT.

Remarks on this clonotype: A junction boundary mismatches the germline segment, possibly from a read error. The rearrangement links TRBV4-2 to TRBJ2-1; the match to TRBD1 covers 8 bases. The CDR3 loop spans 15 amino acids. Per germline, CDR1 LGHNA and CDR2 YNFKEQ. The CDR3 nucleotides are TGTGCCAGCAGCCAGGGACAGGTCACCTACAATGAACAGTTCTTC. Protein sequence: CASSQGQVTYNEQFF.

In the case of this clonotype: Given a much more abundant clone one base away, this may be a read error. The rearrangement joins TRBV14 to TRBJ2-1; TRBD2 matches at 7 bases. Germline loops: CDR1 SGHDN, CDR2 FVKESK. This CDR3 region has 16 residues. The chain's CDR3 is CASSRRDYPLYNEQLF. The CDR3 nucleotides read TGTGCCAGCAGCCGCCGGGACTACCCTCTCTACAATGAGCAGCTCTTC.

The genes are TRBV30 and TRBJ2-2, with TRBD1 as a possible D gene (6 bases). The CDR3 is 13 amino acids. Germline-derived CDR1 and CDR2 are GTSNPN and SVGIG (reference sequence). The V end lost 3 bases, the J end lost 6 bases, and 11 bases lay between the germline ends. The CDR3 sequence is CAWRATGSGELFF. The DNA for the CDR3 is TGTGCCTGGAGAGCTACAGGGTCCGGGGAGCTGTTTTTT.

Turning to this clonotype: Its ends do not fully match the called genes, so a read error is possible. The chain couples TRBV5-1 to TRBJ2-7; TRBD1 aligns across 9 bases. Germline CDR1 and CDR2: SGHRS and YFSETQ. The CDR3 totals 14 residues. CDR3 protein: CASSLEGQGDELYF. The CDR3 nucleotides read TGCGCCAGCAGCTTGGAGGGACAGGGCGACGAGCTGTACTTC.

A few counts support this clonotype. This rearrangement joins TRBV4-1 to TRBJ2-7, with 9 bases that match TRBD1. CDR3 length: 21 residues. Germline lookup yields CDR1 MGHRA and CDR2 YSYEKL. Losses at the gene ends were 0 bases for V and 0 bases for J; bases not matched to a gene: 18. The chain's CDR3 is CASSQDKGTGSKGVSSYEQYF. The CDR3 nucleotides are TGCGCCAGCAGCCAAGATAAAGGGACAGGGTCCAAAGGGGTAAGCTCCTACGAGCAGTACTTC.

As to this clonotype: A much bigger clone sits one base away, suggesting this may be a read error. The chain combines TRBV5-4 with TRBJ2-5, with TRBD1 matching over 12 bases. Germline CDR1 reads SGHNT; CDR2 reads YYREEE (reference sequence). The CDR3 is made up of 17 amino acids. Here the CDR3 reads CASSEGQGAPQGETPYF. The CDR3 DNA follows: TGTGCCAGCAGCGAGGGACAGGGGGCTCCACAAGGAGAGACCCCGTACTTC. The full variable domain, rest sourced from reference TRBV5-4 and TRBJ2-5, is ETGVTQSPTHLIKTRGQQVTLRCSSQSGHNTVSWYQQALGQGPQFIFQYYREEENGRGNFPPRFSGLQFPNYSSELNVNALELDDSALYLCASSEGQGAPQGETPYFGPGTRLLVL.

The chain uses TRBV5-1 and TRBJ2-5; 8 nucleotides line up with TRBD2. The CDR3 consists of 15 residues. The ends lost 1 base at V and 5 bases at J; junction bases unmatched: 7. CDR1 is SGHRS and CDR2 is YFSETQ in the germline V gene. The CDR3 DNA sequence: TGCGCCAGCAGCTTGAACGGGAGGGCCTGGGAGACCCAGTACTTC. Translating it yields CASSLNGRAWETQYF.

This sequence joins TRBV6-4 and TRBJ1-1; 9 nucleotides align to TRBD1. Germline V lookup: CDR1 MRHNA, CDR2 SNTAGT. Trimming took 6 bases from V and 0 from J; bases not matched to a gene: 2. CDR3 length: 14 amino acids. The CDR3 protein is CASRQGAMNTEAFF. CDR3 in DNA: TGTGCCAGCAGACAGGGGGCGATGAACACTGAAGCTTTCTTT.

This clonotype occurred once. The junction and the germline gene differ at one end; a read error may be behind it. The chain combines TRBV6-5 with TRBJ2-2; D remains unclear. The length of the CDR3 is 14 residues. Germline V lookup: CDR1 MNHEY, CDR2 SVGAGI. The CDR3 is CANSNQFNTGELFF. CDR3 coding DNA: TGTGCCAACAGTAACCAGTTTAACACCGGGGAGCTGTTTTTT.

For this clonotype: Germline and junction disagree at one end, which may indicate a read error. The chain links TRBV5-1 to TRBJ2-3, with 11 bases aligning to TRBD2. CDR1 is SGHRS and CDR2 is YFSETQ in the germline V gene. CDR3 size: 15 residues. The CDR3 protein is CASSFLAGGTDTHYF. As DNA, the CDR3 is TGCGCCAGCAGCTTCCTAGCGGGAGGCACAGATACGCACTATTTT.

Details on this clonotype: Being one base from a much bigger clone, this may be a read error. This chain links TRBV6-6 with TRBJ1-1; no clear D. From germline, CDR1 is MNHNY and CDR2 SVGAGI (reference sequence). The ends were cut back, 7 bases at V and 4 bases at J, with 13 bases in the middle. The CDR3 length is 13 residues. CDR3 loop: CASTPRASTEAFF. The CDR3 DNA reads as TGTGCCAGCACCCCTAGAGCGAGCACTGAAGCTTTCTTT.

Points on this clonotype: A much more abundant neighbour one base away suggests this may be a read error. This rearrangement joins TRBV29-1 to TRBJ2-1, with 9 bases fitting TRBD1. With V trimmed by 6 bases and J by 8 bases, 11 bases remained unmatched. Germline V gene data show CDR1 as SQVTM and CDR2 as ANQGSEA. CDR3 size: 14 residues. The CDR3 coding sequence is TGCAGCGTCCCAGGACAGGGGAGATGGGATGAGCAGTTCTTC. It codes for CSVPGQGRWDEQFF.

Of note for this clonotype: The CDR3 does not end in the conserved phenylalanine or tryptophan, so this is likely a read error. The DNA is left out, because the CDR3 cannot be placed on it with certainty; the CDR3 is given as TCRdb lists it. The chain combines TRBV12-3 or TRBV12-4 with TRBJ2-7. Inclusive of both ends, the CDR3 amounts to 10 amino acids. The CDR3 protein is CASSFYEQYY.

In the case of this clonotype: This sequence may be a read error, since a much larger clone differs from it by one base. The chain couples TRBV6-6 to TRBJ2-3; 11 bases are shared with TRBD2. This CDR3 contains 16 residues. Germline lookup yields CDR1 MNHNY and CDR2 SVGAGI (reference sequence). As DNA, the CDR3 is TGTACCAGCACCGATGGTAGCGGGAGGGACACAGATACGCAGTATTTT. Translation gives CTSTDGSGRDTDTQYF.

Comments on this clonotype: A much larger clone is a single base away; this may be a read error. The chain is built from TRBV10-3 and TRBJ2-5; D is perhaps TRBD1 or TRBD2 (5 bases each). This CDR3 spans 14 amino acids. The germline gives CDR1 ENHRY, CDR2 SYGVKD. Trimming removed 4 bases at V and 1 base at J, with 10 bases between. CDR3 DNA: TGTGCCATCAGTGGACTGGGGACCCAAGAGACCCAGTACTTC. It codes for CAISGLGTQETQYF.

CDR3 DNA: TGCGCCAGCAGCCAAGTCCGGGTGGGCGGAGGAGATACGCAGTATTTT. It translates to CASSQVRVGGGDTQYF. The chain couples TRBV4-3 to TRBJ2-3, with a tentative D call TRBD2 (5 bases). V shed 1 base and J shed 5 bases, with 16 bases lying between them. Germline-derived CDR1 and CDR2 are LGHNA and YSLEER. The CDR3 is made up of 16 amino acids.

V gene TRBV7-9 combines with J gene TRBJ2-5, with 11 bases that match TRBD2. V gave up 5 bases and J gave up 4 bases; unmatched junction bases: 0. The germline V gene has CDR1 SEHNR and CDR2 FQNEAQ (reference sequence). This CDR3 has 13 amino acids. The CDR3 DNA follows: TGTGCCAGCAGCGGACTAGCGGGAGAGACCCAGTACTTC. The encoded protein is CASSGLAGETQYF.

This clonotype has just one count. Given a much more abundant clone one base away, this may be a read error. The rearrangement joins TRBV5-6 to TRBJ2-2; D possibly matches TRBD1 or TRBD2 (5 bases each). This CDR3 has 13 residues. Germline V gene sequence: CDR1 SGHDT, CDR2 YYEEEE. This chain's CDR3 is CASSLQGTGELSF. CDR3 nucleotide sequence: TGTGCCAGCAGCCTCCAGGGCACCGGGGAGCTGTCTTTT.

Concerning this clonotype itself: This may be a read error: a much more frequent sequence differs by one nucleotide. The chain combines TRBV6-2 or TRBV6-3 with TRBJ2-1; TRBD2 matches 8 bases. The V gene's germline CDR1 is MNHEY and CDR2 SVGEGT. CDR3 length equals 12 residues. CDR3: CTSSNLAGKQFF. CDR3 sequence (DNA): TGTACCAGCAGTAATTTAGCGGGGAAGCAGTTCTTC.

On this clonotype: One end of the junction varies from germline; a read error may be responsible. The rearrangement uses TRBV19 and TRBJ2-5; unclear D gene. The CDR3 totals 14 residues. Germline V gene data show CDR1 as LNHDA and CDR2 as SQIVND (reference sequence). Here the CDR3 DNA reads TGTGCCAGTACCCGAACCCACCGGTTGGAGACCCAGTACTTT. As protein: CASTRTHRLETQYF. The full variable domain, rest sourced from reference TRBV19 and TRBJ2-5, is DGGITQSPKYLFRKEGQNVTLSCEQNLNHDAMYWYRQDPGQGLRLIYYSQIVNDFQKGDIAEGYSVSREKKESFPLTVTSAQKNPTAFYLCASTRTHRLETQYFGPGTRLLVL.

This sequence joins TRBV18 and TRBJ2-2; D unclear. Germline V CDR1 and CDR2: KGHSH, LQKENI. Between the trimmed V and J ends, which lost 1 base and 7 bases, there was a span of 10 bases. CDR3 length: 14 amino acids. This CDR3 reads CASSPRSVDGELFF. The CDR3 DNA reads as TGTGCCAGCTCACCACGCTCGGTAGACGGGGAGCTGTTTTTT.

This chain connects TRBV5-4 to TRBJ2-6, with a possible D match to TRBD1 (5 bases). Germline CDR1 and CDR2: SGHNT and YYREEE (reference sequence). The CDR3 extends over 17 amino acids. The germline V and J ends were trimmed by 10 bases and 0 bases, with 20 bases remaining between them. The CDR3 sequence: CACTGGAGNSGANVLTF. Written as DNA, the CDR3 is TGTGCCTGCACGGGTGGGGCAGGGAACTCTGGGGCCAACGTCCTGACTTTC.